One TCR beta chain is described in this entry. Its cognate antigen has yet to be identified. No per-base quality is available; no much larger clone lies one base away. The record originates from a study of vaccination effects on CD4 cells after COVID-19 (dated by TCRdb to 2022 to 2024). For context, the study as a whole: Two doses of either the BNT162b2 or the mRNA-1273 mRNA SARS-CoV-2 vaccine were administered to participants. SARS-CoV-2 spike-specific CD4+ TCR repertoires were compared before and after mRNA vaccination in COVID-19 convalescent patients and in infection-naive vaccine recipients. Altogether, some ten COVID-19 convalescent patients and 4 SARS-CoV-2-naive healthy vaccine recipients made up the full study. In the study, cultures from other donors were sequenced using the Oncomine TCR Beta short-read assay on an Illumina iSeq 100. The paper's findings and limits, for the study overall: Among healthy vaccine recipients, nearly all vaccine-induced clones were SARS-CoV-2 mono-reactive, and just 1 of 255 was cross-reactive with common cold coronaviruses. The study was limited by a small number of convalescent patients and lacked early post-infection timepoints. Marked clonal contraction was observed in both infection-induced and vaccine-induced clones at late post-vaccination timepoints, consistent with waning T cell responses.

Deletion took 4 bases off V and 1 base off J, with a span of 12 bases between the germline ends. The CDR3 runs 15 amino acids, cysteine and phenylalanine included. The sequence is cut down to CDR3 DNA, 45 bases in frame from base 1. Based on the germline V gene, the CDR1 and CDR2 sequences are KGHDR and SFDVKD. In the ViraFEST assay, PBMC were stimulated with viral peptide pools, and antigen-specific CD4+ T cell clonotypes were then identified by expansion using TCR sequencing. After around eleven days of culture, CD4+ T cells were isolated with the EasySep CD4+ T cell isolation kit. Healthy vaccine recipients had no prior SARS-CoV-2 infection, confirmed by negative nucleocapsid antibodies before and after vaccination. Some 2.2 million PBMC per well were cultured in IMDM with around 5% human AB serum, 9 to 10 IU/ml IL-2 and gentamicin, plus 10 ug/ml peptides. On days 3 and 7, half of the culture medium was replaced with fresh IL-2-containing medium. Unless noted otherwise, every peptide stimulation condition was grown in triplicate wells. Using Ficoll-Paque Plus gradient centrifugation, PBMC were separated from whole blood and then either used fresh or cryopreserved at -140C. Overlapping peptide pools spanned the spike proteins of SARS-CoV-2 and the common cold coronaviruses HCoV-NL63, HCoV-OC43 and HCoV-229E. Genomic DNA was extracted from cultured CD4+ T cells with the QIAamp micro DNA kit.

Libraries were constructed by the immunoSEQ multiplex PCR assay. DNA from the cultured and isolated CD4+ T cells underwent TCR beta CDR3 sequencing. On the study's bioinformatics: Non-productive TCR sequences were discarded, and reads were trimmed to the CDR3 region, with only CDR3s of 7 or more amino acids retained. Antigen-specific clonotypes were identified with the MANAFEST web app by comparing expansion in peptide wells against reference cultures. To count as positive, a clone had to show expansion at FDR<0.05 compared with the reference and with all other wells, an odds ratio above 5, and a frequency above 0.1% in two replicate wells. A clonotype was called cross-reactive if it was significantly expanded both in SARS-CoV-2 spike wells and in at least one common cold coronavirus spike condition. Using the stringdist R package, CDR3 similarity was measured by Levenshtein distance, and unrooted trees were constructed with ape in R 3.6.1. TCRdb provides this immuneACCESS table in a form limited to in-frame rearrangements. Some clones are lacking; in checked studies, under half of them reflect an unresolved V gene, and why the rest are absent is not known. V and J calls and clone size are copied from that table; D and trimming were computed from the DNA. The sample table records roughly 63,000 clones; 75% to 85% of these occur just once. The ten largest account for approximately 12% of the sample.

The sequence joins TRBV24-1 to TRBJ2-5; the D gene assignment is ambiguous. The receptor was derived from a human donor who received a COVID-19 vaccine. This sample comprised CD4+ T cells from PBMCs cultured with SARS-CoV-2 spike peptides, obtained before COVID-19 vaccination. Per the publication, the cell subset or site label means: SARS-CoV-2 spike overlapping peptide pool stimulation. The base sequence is TGTGCCACCAGTGACCCAGGACGGAGCCAAGAGACCCAGTACTTC. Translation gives CATSDPGRSQETQYF.